Listed below are T cell receptor beta chains from one sample, sequenced in a study of T-cell reconstitution after alpha-beta-depleted transplantation in children. TCRdb re-called the PCR reads through MiXCR, storing one row per CDR3 protein. The sample yields around 530,000 distinct CDR3 sequences, around a third seen once. The sample consisted of PBMCs from the stem cell graft donor, taken from the stem cell graft. These receptor sequences come from a human donor who donated a stem cell graft to a child with aplastic anemia. CDR3s include the opening cysteine and the closing phenylalanine or tryptophan. D genes are given only for firm matches. A row's size may be missing; if present it is once, few, many or a size class.

j_call v_call clone_size d_call cdr3_nt cdr3_aa
TRBJ1-2 TRBV24-1 few TRBD1 TGTGCCACCAGTGATCCTACGGACAGGGATGGCTACACCTTC CATSDPTDRDGYTF
TRBJ2-1 TRBV27 - - TGTGCCAGCAGTTTAGGTCGGGGTCTCGATGAGCAGTTCTTC CASSLGRGLDEQFF
TRBJ2-3 TRBV12-3/TRBV12-4 few - TGTGCCAGCAGTTTATTTCCCGGGACTGGCACAGATACGCAGTATTTT CASSLFPGTGTDTQYF
TRBJ2-5 TRBV12-3/TRBV12-4 - TRBD2 TGTGCCAGCAGTCCGATAGCGGGAGCGGGGACCCAGTACTTC CASSPIAGAGTQYF
TRBJ2-7 TRBV6-2/TRBV6-3 - TRBD2 TGTGCCAGCAGTCGGACGGGAGGGCCCCACGAGCAGTACTTC CASSRTGGPHEQYF
TRBJ2-1 TRBV29-1 - TRBD2 TGCAGCGTCTTGACTCTAGCGGGAGGGCAACATGAGCAGTTCTTC CSVLTLAGGQHEQFF
TRBJ1-2 TRBV20-1 - - TGCAGTGCTAGAGATCTAAGTGACTATGGCTACACCTTC CSARDLSDYGYTF
TRBJ2-3 TRBV20-1 many - TGCAGTGCTCCCGACCGCGCAGATACGCAGTATTTT CSAPDRADTQYF
TRBJ2-4 TRBV5-6 few - TGTGCCAGCAGCTTGGGGGGTTGGGAAAAAAGGAAAAACATTCAGTACTTC CASSLGGWEKRKNIQYF
TRBJ1-2 TRBV6-5 few TRBD1 TGTGCCAGCAGTTTAAGGGACAGGCCTTATGGCTACACCTTC CASSLRDRPYGYTF
TRBJ1-1 TRBV29-1 few - TGCAGCGTCGAACAGGCGCTGAACACTGAAGCTTTCTTT CSVEQALNTEAFF
TRBJ1-1 TRBV29-1 few TRBD1 TGCAGCGTTGGAAGGGACAGATACACTGAAGCTTTCTTT CSVGRDRYTEAFF
TRBJ2-1 TRBV6-2/TRBV6-3 - TRBD2 TGTGCCAGCAGCCGTCTTGGGGCGGGAGTCACTGAGCAGTTCTTC CASSRLGAGVTEQFF
TRBJ2-4 TRBV29-1 once TRBD1 TGCAGCGTTGGGACAGGCCAAAACATTCAGTACTTC CSVGTGQNIQYF
TRBJ1-1 TRBV7-6 once - TGTGCCAGCAGCTTAGCGGCGGGGAGGATGAACACTGAATCTTTCTTT CASSLAAGRMNTESFF
TRBJ2-2 TRBV29-1 - - TGCAGCGCCGGAGCCCGACAGCCGAACACCGGGGAGCTGTTTTTT CSAGARQPNTGELFF
TRBJ1-4 TRBV20-1 - - TGCAGTGTCAGAGGTGGGGGGGGCTGGGATGAAAAACTGTTTTTT CSVRGGGGWDEKLFF
TRBJ2-1 TRBV29-1 - TRBD2 TGCAGCGTGGCTTTTGGCCTAGCGGCCTACAATGAGCAGTTCTTC CSVAFGLAAYNEQFF
TRBJ2-5 TRBV7-8 few TRBD2 TGTGCCAGCAGCTTTGGGACTAGAGAGACCCAGTACTTC CASSFGTRETQYF